The TCR beta chain under discussion was sequenced for a study of T cell responses to AZD1222 COVID-19 vaccine. TCRdb's copy holds only in-frame clones and misses some; the assay was immunoSEQ multiplex PCR. The repertoire consists of around 100,000 clones, with 70% to 90% occurring once and the leading ten covering 6.5%. Germline V gene lookup returns CDR1 WNHNN and CDR2 SYGVQD (reference sequence). The germline V and J ends were trimmed by 2 bases and 2 bases, with 6 bases remaining between them. The CDR3 sequence is 13 residues long. This receptor was obtained from an adult who received the AZD1222 COVID-19 vaccine. This chain joins TRBV10-1 and TRBJ1-2, with D unclear. The source material was peripheral blood, sampled 28 days after the second AZD1222 dose. The DNA of the CDR3 is TGCGCCAGCAGTGAGAGACGGAACTATGGCTACACCTTC. It is translated as CASSERRNYGYTF.